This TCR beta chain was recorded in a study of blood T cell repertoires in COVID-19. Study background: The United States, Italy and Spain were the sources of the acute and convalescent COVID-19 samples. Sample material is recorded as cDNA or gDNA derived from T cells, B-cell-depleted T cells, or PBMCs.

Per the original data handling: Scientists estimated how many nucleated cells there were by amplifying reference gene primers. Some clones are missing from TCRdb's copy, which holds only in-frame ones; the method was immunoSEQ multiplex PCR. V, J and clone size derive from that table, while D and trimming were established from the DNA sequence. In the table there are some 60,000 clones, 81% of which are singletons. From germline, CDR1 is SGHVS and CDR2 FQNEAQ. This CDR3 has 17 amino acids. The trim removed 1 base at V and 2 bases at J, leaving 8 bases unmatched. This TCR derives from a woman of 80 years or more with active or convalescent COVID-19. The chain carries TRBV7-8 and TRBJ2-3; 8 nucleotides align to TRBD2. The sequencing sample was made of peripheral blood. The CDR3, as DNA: TGTGCCAGCAGCTTAGTCCAATTAGCGGGGCCCACAGATACGCAGTATTTT. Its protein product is CASSLVQLAGPTDTQYF.